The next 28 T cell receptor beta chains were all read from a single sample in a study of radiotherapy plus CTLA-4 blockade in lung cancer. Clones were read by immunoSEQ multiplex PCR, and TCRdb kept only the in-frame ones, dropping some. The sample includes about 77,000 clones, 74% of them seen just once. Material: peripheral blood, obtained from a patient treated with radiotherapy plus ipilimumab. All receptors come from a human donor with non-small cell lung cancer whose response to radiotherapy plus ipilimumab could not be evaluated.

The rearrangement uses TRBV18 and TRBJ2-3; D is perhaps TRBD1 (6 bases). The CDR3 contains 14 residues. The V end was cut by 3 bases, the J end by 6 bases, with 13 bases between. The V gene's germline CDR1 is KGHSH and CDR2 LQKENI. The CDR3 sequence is CASSPTGLADTQYF. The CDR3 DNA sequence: TGTGCCAGCTCACCTACAGGGTTGGCGGATACGCAGTATTTT.

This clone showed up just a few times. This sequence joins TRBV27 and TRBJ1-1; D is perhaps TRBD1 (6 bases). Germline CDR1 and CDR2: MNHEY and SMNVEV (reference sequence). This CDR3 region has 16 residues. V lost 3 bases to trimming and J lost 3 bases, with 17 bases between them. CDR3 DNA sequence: TGTGCCAGCAGTTTTGCAGGGGTCCTTCGGGACACTGAAGCTTTCTTT. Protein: CASSFAGVLRDTEAFF.

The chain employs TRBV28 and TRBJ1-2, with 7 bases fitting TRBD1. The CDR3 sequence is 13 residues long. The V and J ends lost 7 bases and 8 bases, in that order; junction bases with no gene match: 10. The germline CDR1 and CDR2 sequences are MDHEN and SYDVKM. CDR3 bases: TGTGCCAGCACCCCAACAGGGGCGGGGGGCTACACCTTC. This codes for CASTPTGAGGYTF.

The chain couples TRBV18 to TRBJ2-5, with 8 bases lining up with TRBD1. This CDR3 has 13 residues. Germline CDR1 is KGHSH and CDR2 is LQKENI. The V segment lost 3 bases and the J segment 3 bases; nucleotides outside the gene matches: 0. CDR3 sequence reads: CASSPGQEETQYF. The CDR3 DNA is TGTGCCAGCTCACCGGGACAGGAAGAGACCCAGTACTTC.

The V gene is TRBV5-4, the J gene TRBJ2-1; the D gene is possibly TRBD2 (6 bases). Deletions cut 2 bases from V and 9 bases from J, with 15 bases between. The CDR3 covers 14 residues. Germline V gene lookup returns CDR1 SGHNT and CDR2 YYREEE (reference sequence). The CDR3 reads CASSFLLAPAEQFF. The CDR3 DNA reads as TGTGCCAGCAGCTTTCTACTAGCTCCGGCTGAGCAGTTCTTC.

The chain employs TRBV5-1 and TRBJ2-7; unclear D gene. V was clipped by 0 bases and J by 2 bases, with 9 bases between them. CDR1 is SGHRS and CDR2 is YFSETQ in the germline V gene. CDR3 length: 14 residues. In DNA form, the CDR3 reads TGCGCCAGCAGCTTGGCTACGGTCACCTACGAGCAGTACTTC. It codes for CASSLATVTYEQYF.

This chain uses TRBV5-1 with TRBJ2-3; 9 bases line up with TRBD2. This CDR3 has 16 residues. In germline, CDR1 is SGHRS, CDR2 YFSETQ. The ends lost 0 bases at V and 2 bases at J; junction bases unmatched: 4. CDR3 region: CASSLGVAGDTDTQYF. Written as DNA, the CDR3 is TGCGCCAGCAGCTTGGGTGTAGCGGGAGACACAGATACGCAGTATTTT.

CDR3 protein: CASSPTSGSKLDTQYF. For the CDR3, the DNA is TGTGCCAGCAGCCCAACTAGCGGGAGTAAGCTAGATACGCAGTATTTT. This chain connects TRBV5-4 to TRBJ2-3; 11 bases fit TRBD2. The V gene's germline CDR1 is SGHNT and CDR2 YYREEE (reference sequence). The J segment lost 5 bases and the V segment lost 4 bases, leaving 9 bases of the junction unmatched. CDR3 size: 16 residues.

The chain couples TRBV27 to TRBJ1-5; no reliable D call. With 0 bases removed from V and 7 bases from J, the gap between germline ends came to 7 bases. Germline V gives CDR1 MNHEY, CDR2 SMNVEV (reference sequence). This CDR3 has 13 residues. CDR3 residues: CASSLSYGQPQHF. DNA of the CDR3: TGTGCCAGCAGTTTATCGTACGGGCAGCCCCAGCATTTT.

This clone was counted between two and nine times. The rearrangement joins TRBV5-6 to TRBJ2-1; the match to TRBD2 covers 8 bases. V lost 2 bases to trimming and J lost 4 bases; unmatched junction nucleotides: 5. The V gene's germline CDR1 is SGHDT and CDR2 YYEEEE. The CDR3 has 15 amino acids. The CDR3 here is CASSFVQREYNEQFF. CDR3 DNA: TGTGCCAGCAGCTTTGTTCAGCGGGAGTACAATGAGCAGTTCTTC. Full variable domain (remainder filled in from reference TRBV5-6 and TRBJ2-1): DAGVTQSPTHLIKTRGQQVTLRCSPKSGHDTVSWYQQALGQGPQFIFQYYEEEERQRGNFPDRFSGHQFPNYSSELNVNALLLGDSALYLCASSFVQREYNEQFFGPGTRLTVL.

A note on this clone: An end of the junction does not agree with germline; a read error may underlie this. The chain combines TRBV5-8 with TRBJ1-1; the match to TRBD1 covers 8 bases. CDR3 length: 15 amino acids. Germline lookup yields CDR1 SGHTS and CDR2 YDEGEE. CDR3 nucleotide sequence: TGTGCCAGCAGATTGGACAGGGTAAAGGGCACTGAAGCTTTCTTT. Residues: CASRLDRVKGTEAFF.

The CDR3, as DNA: TGTGCCTGGAGTTTAGGGACAGGGGCCGAAGCTTTCTTT. This codes for CAWSLGTGAEAFF. The chain employs TRBV30 and TRBJ1-1, with 10 positions matching TRBD1. V lost 2 bases to trimming and J lost 8 bases; unmatched junction nucleotides: 5. Germline assignment: CDR1 GTSNPN and CDR2 SVGIG (reference sequence). The CDR3 extends over 13 amino acids.

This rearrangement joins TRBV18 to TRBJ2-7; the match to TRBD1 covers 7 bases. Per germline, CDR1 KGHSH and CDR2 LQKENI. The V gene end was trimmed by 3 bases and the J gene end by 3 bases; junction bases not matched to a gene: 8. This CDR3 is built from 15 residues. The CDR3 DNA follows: TGTGCCAGCTCACCGACAGGGCTTTCCCACTACGAGCAGTACTTC. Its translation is CASSPTGLSHYEQYF.

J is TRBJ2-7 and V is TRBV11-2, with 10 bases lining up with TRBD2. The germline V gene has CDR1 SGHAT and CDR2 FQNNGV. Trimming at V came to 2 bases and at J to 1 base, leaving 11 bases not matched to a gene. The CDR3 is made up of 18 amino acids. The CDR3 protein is CASSLRASGGSASYEQYF. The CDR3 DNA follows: TGTGCCAGCAGCTTAAGAGCTAGCGGGGGCTCCGCGTCCTACGAGCAGTACTTC.

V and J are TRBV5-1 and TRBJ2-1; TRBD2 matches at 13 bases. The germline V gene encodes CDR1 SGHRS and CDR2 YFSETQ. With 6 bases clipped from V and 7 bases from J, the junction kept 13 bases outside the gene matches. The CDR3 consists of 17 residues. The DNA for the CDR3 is TGCGCCAGCATTCCGGTGGGACTAGCGGGATCAGAGAATGAGCAGTTCTTC. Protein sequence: CASIPVGLAGSENEQFF.

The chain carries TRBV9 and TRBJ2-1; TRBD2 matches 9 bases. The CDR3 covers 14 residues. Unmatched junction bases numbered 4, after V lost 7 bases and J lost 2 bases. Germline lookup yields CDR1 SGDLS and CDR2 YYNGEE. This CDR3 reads CASERGEAYNEQFF. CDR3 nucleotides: TGTGCCAGCGAGCGGGGGGAAGCCTACAATGAGCAGTTCTTC.

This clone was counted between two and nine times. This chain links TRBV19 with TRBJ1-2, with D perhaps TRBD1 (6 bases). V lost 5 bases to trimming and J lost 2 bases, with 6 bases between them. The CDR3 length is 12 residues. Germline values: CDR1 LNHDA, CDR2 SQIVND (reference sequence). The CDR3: CASSGQNYGYTF. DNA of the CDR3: TGTGCCAGTAGTGGACAGAACTATGGCTACACCTTC. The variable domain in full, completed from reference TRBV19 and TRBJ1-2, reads DGGITQSPKYLFRKEGQNVTLSCEQNLNHDAMYWYRQDPGQGLRLIYYSQIVNDFQKGDIAEGYSVSREKKESFPLTVTSAQKNPTAFYLCASSGQNYGYTFGSGTRLTVV.

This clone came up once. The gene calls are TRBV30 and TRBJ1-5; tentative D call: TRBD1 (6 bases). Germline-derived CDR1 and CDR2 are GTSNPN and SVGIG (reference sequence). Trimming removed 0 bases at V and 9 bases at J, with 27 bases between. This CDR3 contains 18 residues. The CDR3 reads CAWSVRGGGTLGSLPQHF. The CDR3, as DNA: TGTGCCTGGAGTGTACGAGGGGGGGGGACTTTGGGTAGTCTGCCCCAGCATTTT.

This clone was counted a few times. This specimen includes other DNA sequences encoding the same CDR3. The CDR3 DNA reads as TGTGCCAGCAGTTATCGGGGGGCGCGCACAGATACGCAGTATTTT. Translation: CASSYRGARTDTQYF. The V gene is TRBV6-5, the J gene TRBJ2-3; TRBD2 might be the D (7 bases). Germline V gene sequence: CDR1 MNHEY, CDR2 SVGAGI. This CDR3 comprises 15 residues. The germline V and J ends were trimmed by 3 bases and 1 base, with 11 bases remaining between them.

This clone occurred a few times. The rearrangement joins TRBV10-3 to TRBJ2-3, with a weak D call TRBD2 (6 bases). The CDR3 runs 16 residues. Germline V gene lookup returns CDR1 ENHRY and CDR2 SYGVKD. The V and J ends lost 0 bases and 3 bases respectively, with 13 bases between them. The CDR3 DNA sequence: TGTGCCATCAGTGAGTCGTGGGGGGACCTAACAGATACGCAGTATTTT. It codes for CAISESWGDLTDTQYF.

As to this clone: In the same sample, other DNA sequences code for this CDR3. This chain's CDR3 is CASSLGPGGNTEAFF. The CDR3 coding sequence is TGCGCCAGCAGCTTGGGTCCAGGGGGGAACACTGAAGCTTTCTTT. The V gene is TRBV5-1, the J gene TRBJ1-1; 7 bases align to TRBD1. Germline CDR1 SGHRS, CDR2 YFSETQ. The length of the CDR3 is 15 residues. V trimming: 0 bases; J trimming: 1 base; junction bases outside the gene matches: 3.

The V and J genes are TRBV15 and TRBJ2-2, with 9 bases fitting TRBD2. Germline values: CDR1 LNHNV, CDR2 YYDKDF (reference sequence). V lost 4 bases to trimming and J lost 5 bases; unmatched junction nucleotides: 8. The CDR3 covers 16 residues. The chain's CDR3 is CATSIDSGSSTGELFF. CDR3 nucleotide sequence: TGTGCCACCAGCATAGATAGCGGGAGTAGTACCGGGGAGCTGTTTTTT.

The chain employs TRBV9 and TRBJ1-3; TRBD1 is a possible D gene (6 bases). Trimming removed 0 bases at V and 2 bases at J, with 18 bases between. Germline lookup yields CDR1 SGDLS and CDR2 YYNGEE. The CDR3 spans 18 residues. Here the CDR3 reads CASSVGGGGGRAGNTIYF. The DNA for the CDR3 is TGTGCCAGCAGCGTAGGAGGGGGTGGGGGCCGAGCTGGAAACACCATATATTTT.

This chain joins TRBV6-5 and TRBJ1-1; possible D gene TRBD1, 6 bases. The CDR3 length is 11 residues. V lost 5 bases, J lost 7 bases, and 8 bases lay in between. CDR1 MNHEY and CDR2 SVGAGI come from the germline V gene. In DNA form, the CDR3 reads TGTGCCAGCAGTATGACAGGTGAAGCTTTCTTT. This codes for CASSMTGEAFF.

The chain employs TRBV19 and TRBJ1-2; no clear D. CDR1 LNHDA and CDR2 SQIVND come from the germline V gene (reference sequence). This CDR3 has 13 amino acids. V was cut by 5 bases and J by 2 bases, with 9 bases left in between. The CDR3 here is CASSVSGNYGYTF. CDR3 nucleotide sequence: TGTGCCAGTAGTGTCTCGGGGAACTATGGCTACACCTTC. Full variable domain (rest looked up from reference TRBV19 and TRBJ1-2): DGGITQSPKYLFRKEGQNVTLSCEQNLNHDAMYWYRQDPGQGLRLIYYSQIVNDFQKGDIAEGYSVSREKKESFPLTVTSAQKNPTAFYLCASSVSGNYGYTFGSGTRLTVV.

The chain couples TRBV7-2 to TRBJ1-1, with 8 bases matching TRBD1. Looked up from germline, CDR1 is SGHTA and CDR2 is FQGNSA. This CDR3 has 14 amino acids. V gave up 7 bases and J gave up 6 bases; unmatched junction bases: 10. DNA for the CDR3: TGTGCCAGCACCGCAAGGGGGACAGGCGCTGAAGCTTTCTTT. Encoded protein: CASTARGTGAEAFF. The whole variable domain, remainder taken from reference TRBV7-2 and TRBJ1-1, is GAGVSQSPSNKVTEKGKDVELRCDPISGHTALYWYRQSLGQGLEFLIYFQGNSAPDKSGLPSDRFSAERTGGSVSTLTIQRTQQEDSAVYLCASTARGTGAEAFFGQGTRLTVV.

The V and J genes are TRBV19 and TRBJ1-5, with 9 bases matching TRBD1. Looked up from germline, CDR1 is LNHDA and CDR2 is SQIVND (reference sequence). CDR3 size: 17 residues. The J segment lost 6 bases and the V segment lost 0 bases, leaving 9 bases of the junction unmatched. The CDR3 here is CASSIDISTGGGQPQHF. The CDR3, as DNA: TGTGCCAGTAGTATAGATATTTCTACAGGGGGCGGTCAGCCCCAGCATTTT.

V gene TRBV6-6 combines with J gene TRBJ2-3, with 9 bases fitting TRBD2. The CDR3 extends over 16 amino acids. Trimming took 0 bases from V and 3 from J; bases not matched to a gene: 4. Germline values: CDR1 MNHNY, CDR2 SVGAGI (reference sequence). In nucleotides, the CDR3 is TGTGCCAGCAGTTACTCGCTAGCGGGGCCAACAGATACGCAGTATTTT. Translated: CASSYSLAGPTDTQYF.